The clone carrying this T cell receptor beta chain occurred a few times. The sample is drawn from a study of blood T cell repertoires in COVID-19. Profiled with immunoSEQ multiplex PCR; TCRdb holds only in-frame clones, not every one. The sample consists of some 38,000 clones, 80% of them appearing once. Sequenced: peripheral blood. This sequence originates from a woman in her 70s with acute or convalescent COVID-19.

CDR3 residues: CASKTGNNQPQHF. DNA of the CDR3: TGTGCCAGCAAGACAGGGAACAATCAGCCCCAGCATTTT. The genes are TRBV27 and TRBJ1-5; 7 bases agree with TRBD1. Germline CDR1 reads MNHEY; CDR2 reads SMNVEV (reference sequence). V shed 7 bases, J shed 3 bases, and the junction held 3 bases outside the gene matches. The CDR3 sequence is 13 residues long.